Following are 23 T cell receptor beta chains from one sample sequenced in a study of vaccination effects on CD4 cells after COVID-19. No antigen has been identified for these receptors. Only in-frame clones appear in the TCRdb table, and some are missing; sequencing was by immunoSEQ multiplex PCR. The table includes about 43,000 clones, around 77% detected once. Expansion with viral peptide pools was applied to antigen-specific CD4+ T cells by the ViraFEST assay prior to sequencing. Culturing for roughly 9 days preceded CD4+ T cell isolation. The vaccine recipients had no prior SARS-CoV-2 infection, with negative nucleocapsid antibodies. Sample: CD4+ T cells from PBMCs cultured with SARS-CoV-2 spike peptides, taken before COVID-19 vaccination. The receptors were sampled from a human donor who received a COVID-19 vaccine.

The chain couples TRBV5-1 to TRBJ2-5; 7 bases map to TRBD1. The J segment lost 2 bases and the V segment lost 0 bases, leaving 7 bases of the junction unmatched. CDR3 size: 16 residues. The germline gives CDR1 SGHRS, CDR2 YFSETQ. CDR3 region: CASSLVTGRTQETQYF. The DNA for the CDR3 is TGCGCCAGCAGCTTGGTGACAGGGCGAACGCAAGAGACCCAGTACTTC.

The J gene is TRBJ1-1, the V gene TRBV7-2; D gene unclear. V dropped 2 bases and J dropped 2 bases, with 6 bases sitting between them. There are 13 residues in the CDR3. Germline V CDR1 and CDR2: SGHTA, FQGNSA. The CDR3 loop is CASSLSVNTEAFF. DNA for the CDR3: TGTGCCAGCAGCTTATCAGTTAACACTGAAGCTTTCTTT.

The V gene is TRBV5-1, the J gene TRBJ1-2; 9 bases map to TRBD1. Trimming removed 5 bases from V and 5 bases from J; junction bases left unmatched: 7. Germline CDR1 is SGHRS and CDR2 is YFSETQ. This CDR3 comprises 14 residues. The CDR3 sequence: CASRPGQGSYGYTF. The CDR3 DNA follows: TGCGCCAGCAGGCCGGGACAGGGATCATATGGCTACACCTTC.

The chain recombines TRBV7-9 with TRBJ1-3; D may be TRBD1 (6 bases). The CDR3 runs 14 residues. Germline V gene sequence: CDR1 SEHNR, CDR2 FQNEAQ (reference sequence). V gave up 5 bases and J gave up 2 bases, with 10 bases separating them. The CDR3 region is CASSQGFTGNTIYF. The CDR3 DNA reads as TGTGCCAGCAGCCAGGGGTTTACTGGAAACACCATATATTTT.

This clone appeared a single time. The rearrangement links TRBV30 to TRBJ1-4; 9 nucleotides align to TRBD1. The V segment lost 5 bases and the J segment 6 bases; nucleotides outside the gene matches: 7. There are 14 residues in the CDR3. Germline assignment: CDR1 GTSNPN and CDR2 SVGIG (reference sequence). This CDR3 is CAWAADRGHEKLFF. CDR3 bases: TGTGCCTGGGCTGCGGACAGGGGACATGAAAAACTGTTTTTT.

V and J are TRBV12-3 or TRBV12-4 and TRBJ2-6; D is possibly TRBD1 or TRBD2 (5 bases each). The CDR3 consists of 13 residues. Trimming removed 10 bases from V and 4 bases from J, with 11 bases in between. In DNA, the CDR3 is TGTGCCATGTCACGGGGCGGGGCCAACGTCCTGACTTTC. Its translation is CAMSRGGANVLTF.

The V gene is TRBV7-2, the J gene TRBJ1-6, with D hard to call. Germline V gene sequence: CDR1 SGHTA, CDR2 FQGNSA. Trimming shortened V by 5 bases and J by 10 bases, and 15 bases separated the two germline ends. This CDR3 comprises 14 residues. The CDR3 is CASSAIQGWSPLHF. CDR3 sequence (DNA): TGTGCCAGCAGCGCAATCCAAGGATGGTCACCCCTCCACTTT.

This clone was detected a few times. The V and J genes are TRBV7-2 and TRBJ2-1, with 13 bases fitting TRBD2. The CDR3 extends over 16 amino acids. J gave up 4 bases and V 4 bases, and 4 bases lay outside the gene matches. CDR1 is SGHTA and CDR2 is FQGNSA in the germline V gene. CDR3 bases: TGTGCCAGCAGCTCACTAGCGGGGGGGAAATACAATGAGCAGTTCTTC. This encodes CASSSLAGGKYNEQFF.

The V gene is TRBV27, the J gene TRBJ2-7, with a tentative D call TRBD2 (7 bases). CDR1 is MNHEY and CDR2 is SMNVEV in the germline V gene (reference sequence). V was clipped by 11 bases and J by 2 bases, with 16 bases between them. CDR3 length: 13 residues. The CDR3 nucleotides read TGTGCCCGCGGGGGCCTTAGGACCTACGAGCAGTACGTC. Translation gives CARGGLRTYEQYV.

The chain recombines TRBV6-6 with TRBJ1-5, with D unclear. V lost 6 bases, J lost 4 bases, and 19 bases lay in between. The CDR3 is made up of 16 amino acids. CDR1 is MNHNY, CDR2 SVGAGI, per germline (reference sequence). Here the CDR3 reads CASSHFGVTGNQPQHF. The CDR3 bases are TGTGCCAGCAGCCACTTCGGGGTTACCGGGAATCAGCCCCAGCATTTT.

V usage is TRBV6-6 and J usage is TRBJ1-6; 9 positions match TRBD1. The CDR3 covers 15 residues. Germline assignment: CDR1 MNHNY and CDR2 SVGAGI (reference sequence). Trimming took 2 bases from V and 10 from J; bases not matched to a gene: 6. The DNA for the CDR3 is TGTGCCAGCAGTTACGGGACAGGGATGGCATCACCCCTCCACTTT. Amino acid sequence: CASSYGTGMASPLHF.

The chain combines TRBV27 with TRBJ1-2; D possibly corresponds to TRBD1 (6 bases). V dropped 6 bases and J dropped 4 bases, with 15 bases sitting between them. Germline V gives CDR1 MNHEY, CDR2 SMNVEV (reference sequence). This CDR3 region has 14 residues. The CDR3 nucleotides read TGTGCCAGCAGAGGAAACAGGGCGGGCTATGGCTACACCTTC. Translated: CASRGNRAGYGYTF.

The V gene is TRBV6-5, the J gene TRBJ1-5, with 7 positions matching TRBD1. This CDR3 contains 15 residues. CDR1 is MNHEY, CDR2 SVGAGI, per germline. V gave up 6 bases and J gave up 6 bases; unmatched junction bases: 11. CDR3 coding DNA: TGTGCCAGCAGCCGCGACAGGGTAGCGGGTCAGCCCCAGCATTTT. It encodes CASSRDRVAGQPQHF.

This clone was counted between two and nine times. This chain links TRBV7-2 with TRBJ1-2; perhaps TRBD1 as D (6 bases). This CDR3 comprises 16 residues. Germline V gene sequence: CDR1 SGHTA, CDR2 FQGNSA. V was pared by 5 bases and J by 3 bases, with 19 bases between. The CDR3 DNA follows: TGTGCCAGCAGCGCCCAGGTCAGGGGAACAGACTATGGCTACACCTTC. Protein product: CASSAQVRGTDYGYTF. The whole variable domain, remainder taken from reference TRBV7-2 and TRBJ1-2, is GAGVSQSPSNKVTEKGKDVELRCDPISGHTALYWYRQSLGQGLEFLIYFQGNSAPDKSGLPSDRFSAERTGGSVSTLTIQRTQQEDSAVYLCASSAQVRGTDYGYTFGSGTRLTVV.

This clone was observed a few times. The chain recombines TRBV6-5 with TRBJ2-7; tentatively, D is TRBD1 or TRBD2 (5 bases each). V was pared by 6 bases and J by 0 bases, with 15 bases between. This CDR3 contains 15 residues. Germline V gene data show CDR1 as MNHEY and CDR2 as SVGAGI. CDR3 DNA sequence: TGTGCCAGCAGAGGGACGTGGGAGAGCTCCTACGAGCAGTACGTC. The encoded protein is CASRGTWESSYEQYV.

The rearrangement uses TRBV15 and TRBJ1-4, with 8 bases lining up with TRBD1. From germline, CDR1 is LNHNV and CDR2 YYDKDF (reference sequence). The CDR3 runs 13 residues. V lost 6 bases, J lost 5 bases, and 2 bases stayed unmatched. CDR3 protein: CATRRQGNEKLFF. The CDR3 coding sequence is TGTGCCACCAGGAGACAGGGGAATGAAAAACTGTTTTTT.

The chain couples TRBV5-4 to TRBJ1-3; 7 bases align to TRBD1. The germline V gene encodes CDR1 SGHNT and CDR2 YYREEE (reference sequence). CDR3 length equals 15 residues. V shed 4 bases, J shed 4 bases, and the junction held 8 bases outside the gene matches. The CDR3 DNA is TGTGCCAGCAGCGAGGGGGGGACAGCCGGAAACACCATATATTTT. Protein product: CASSEGGTAGNTIYF.

The chain links TRBV19 to TRBJ1-6; 7 bases agree with TRBD1. The CDR3 covers 13 residues. J was trimmed by 13 bases and V by 7 bases; bases with no gene match: 10. CDR1 is LNHDA and CDR2 is SQIVND in the germline V gene (reference sequence). The CDR3 DNA is TGTGCCAGTACCACCGGGACAGTTTTTCCCCTCCACTTT. Protein: CASTTGTVFPLHF.

The DNA of the CDR3 is TGCGCCAGCAGCTTGACCGGGACAGGGACCTACGAGCAGTACGTC. Its translation is CASSLTGTGTYEQYV. The V and J genes are TRBV5-1 and TRBJ2-7, with 9 positions matching TRBD1. The V gene's germline CDR1 is SGHRS and CDR2 YFSETQ. This CDR3 contains 15 residues. The V and J ends lost 1 base and 2 bases, in that order; junction bases with no gene match: 4.

The gene calls are TRBV2 and TRBJ2-5, with D perhaps TRBD2 (7 bases). The V and J ends lost 1 base and 5 bases respectively, with 14 bases between them. Germline lookup yields CDR1 SNHLY and CDR2 FYNNEI. The CDR3 has 15 residues. The CDR3 loop reads CASSEEEGGQETQYF. CDR3 coding DNA: TGTGCCAGCAGTGAAGAAGAGGGGGGGCAGGAGACCCAGTACTTC.

The rearrangement links TRBV24-1 to TRBJ1-2, with D tentatively TRBD1 (6 bases). V was pared by 8 bases and J by 7 bases, with 13 bases between. CDR1 and CDR2 from the germline V gene are KGHDR and SFDVKD. This CDR3 is 12 amino acids long. CDR3 coding DNA: TGTGCCACCAAAGACAGGAAAACTGGCTACACCTTC. The encoded protein is CATKDRKTGYTF.

The rearrangement joins TRBV6-1 to TRBJ2-7, with 9 bases fitting TRBD1. The germline CDR1 and CDR2 sequences are MNHNS and SASEGT. The CDR3 spans 15 residues. Unmatched junction bases numbered 9, after V lost 2 bases and J lost 7 bases. The CDR3 reads CASSEWGQGIGEQYV. As DNA, the CDR3 is TGTGCCAGCAGTGAATGGGGACAGGGAATTGGGGAGCAGTACGTC.

The sample holds a few counts of this clone. This rearrangement joins TRBV18 to TRBJ1-2; D is unclear. The V and J ends lost 2 bases and 8 bases respectively, with 6 bases between them. The CDR3 consists of 11 residues. The germline V gene encodes CDR1 KGHSH and CDR2 LQKENI. CDR3 DNA: TGTGCCAGCTCACCAGGGAGCGGCTACACCTTC. It specifies CASSPGSGYTF.